This T cell receptor beta chain appears in the sequencing data of a study of blood T cells in healthy people across ages (dated by TCRdb to the mid-2010s). Background for the entire study: In model experiments, roughly one uniquely barcoded TCR beta cDNA molecule per two T cells was captured by template switching. Two additional independent replicas of 1 million unique cDNA reads from the same blood draw were analyzed for two donors (one aged 18 to 30 and one aged 80 or older). To avoid experimental bias, donors of different ages were randomly spread across the sequencing lanes. Donors were grouped into four age groups: young (average 16 years), middle-aged (39), aged (around 60) and long-lived (around 80). Using deep sequencing normalized with unique cDNA molecular identifiers, the study measured how TCR beta repertoire diversity changes with age.

The germline V gene provides CDR1 SNHLY and CDR2 FYNNEI. V drops 5 bases and J drops 4 bases, leaving 6 bases in between. The CDR3 numbers 13 residues from cysteine through phenylalanine. Of the read, only the CDR3 DNA is kept; its 39 bases are in frame from base 1. To prepare the library, 5' RACE was applied. TCRdb names Illumina HiSeq 2500 as the instrument used. A second PCR of roughly 7 to 12 cycles was performed with a sample-barcoded 5' primer and a J-beta primer mix. Each TCR beta cDNA molecule received a unique molecular identifier from a template-switch 5' adaptor carrying 12 random nucleotides. Each sample yielded at least 3 million CDR3-containing paired-end reads. First-strand cDNA was synthesized from all RNA with the Mint cDNA synthesis kit, primed by a TRBC-specific oligonucleotide. After uracil-DNA glycosylase treatment, a first 18-cycle PCR used universal primers M1SS and BC2_uni_R on all cDNA. As for how the authors treated the data: For normalization, 1 million high-quality reads were randomly selected from each sample, with every read carrying a distinct molecular identifier. Reads sharing molecular identifiers were discarded rather than binned into consensus sequences. MiTCR, run with a Q25 quality threshold and the strictest error-elimination algorithm, handled CDR3 identification, clonotype clustering and error correction. Lower-bound total TCR beta diversity was estimated with a nonparametric unseen species model using Euler transformation. The public reads were reanalyzed by TCRdb: fastp trimming at Q25, MiXCR alignment, in-frame beta chains only. When rows share a CDR3 protein, they turn into one entry using the most common DNA and genes. These V and J calls are TCRdb output, not the study's own analysis. The sample contains about 730,000 distinct CDR3 sequences, about 42% of them found a single time. Jointly, the top ten make up roughly 20% of the sample.

Systemically healthy Caucasian individuals from Russia, around 38 in total and aged about 6 to 90 years, were included as donors. Each donor gave about 9.2 milliliters of peripheral blood, drawn into EDTA-treated Vacutainer tubes. Ficoll-Paque density-gradient centrifugation was used to isolate PBMCs, with at least 6 million per sample. Trizol reagent was used to extract total RNA from the PBMCs, yielding at least 5.5 micrograms per sample. Naive CD45RAhigh/CD27high T cell percentages were measured by flow cytometry on a PBMC aliquot from every donor. Comment on this clonotype: It has no known antigen specificity. Per-base quality was not reported, and no clone a single base away is much larger than it.

The research as a whole found: Since profiling was done on bulk unsorted PBMCs, naive and antigen-experienced compartments could not be conclusively compared. Estimates of total diversity based on one million sequenced T cells were regarded as lower bounds and as underestimates. Donor CMV infection status was unknown, potentially confounding age-related changes in expanded clonotypes. The percentage of naive T cells measured by flow cytometry correlated strongly with observed TCR beta diversity. Observed TCR beta diversity per million T cells fell roughly linearly with age, and a significant reduction was already apparent by age roughly 40. The long-lived group showed more naive CD4+ T cells, fewer expanded clones and increased TCR diversity than the aged group, suggesting age selection.

Sequencing used blood. This receptor was identified in an older woman in good health. This receptor chain uses TRBV2 and TRBJ1-6; D gene: possibly TRBD1, on 6 matching bases. The nucleotide sequence is TGTGCCAGCAGTACAGGGTATAATTCACCCCTCCACTTT. Its amino acids are CASSTGYNSPLHF.